Each of the 27 T cell receptor beta chains below was sequenced from the same sample in a study of shared clonotypes between healthy human individuals. Assay used: immunoSEQ multiplex PCR; TCRdb lists only in-frame clones, some missing. The sample has 1.4 million or so clones; just under 99% are singletons. The sample was naive CD4+ T cells sorted from blood. Noted subset: CD45RA+ positively selected. These receptors all come from a man younger than 45 in good health.

Points on this clone: The same CDR3 also results from other DNA sequences found in this sample. V and J are TRBV29-1 and TRBJ2-3; weak D call: TRBD2 (6 bases). The CDR3 consists of 12 residues. The germline gives CDR1 SQVTM, CDR2 ANQGSEA. V was cut by 6 bases and J by 6 bases, with 13 bases left in between. The CDR3 reads CSVDGGTDTQYF. For the CDR3, the DNA is TGCAGCGTAGACGGCGGGACCGATACGCAGTATTTT.

V is TRBV11-2 and J is TRBJ2-7, with a weak D call TRBD2 (5 bases). V was shortened by 2 bases and J by 1 base, with 9 bases between the two germline ends. CDR1 and CDR2 (germline): SGHAT, FQNNGV. This CDR3 region has 14 residues. CDR3 residues: CASSLSRGSYEQYF. Written as DNA, the CDR3 is TGTGCCAGCAGCTTATCTCGGGGATCCTACGAGCAGTACTTC.

The V call is TRBV5-6, the J call TRBJ2-3; D is unclear. Germline CDR1 SGHDT, CDR2 YYEEEE. This CDR3 has 14 residues. V was cut by 3 bases and J by 1 base, with 9 bases left in between. The DNA of the CDR3 is TGTGCCAGCAGCTCTACAAGGGGCACAGATACGCAGTATTTT. Amino acid sequence: CASSSTRGTDTQYF.

The V call is TRBV29-1, the J call TRBJ1-1; no definite D call. Trimming removed 4 bases from V and 0 bases from J, with 9 bases in between. The germline V gene has CDR1 SQVTM and CDR2 ANQGSEA. CDR3 length: 13 amino acids. DNA of the CDR3: TGCAGCGTTGGAAAACTCCTGAACACTGAAGCTTTCTTT. Translated: CSVGKLLNTEAFF.

This chain links TRBV7-2 with TRBJ1-5, with TRBD1 matching over 9 bases. The CDR3 spans 14 residues. The V and J ends lost 4 bases and 6 bases, in that order; junction bases with no gene match: 4. Germline V gene sequence: CDR1 SGHTA, CDR2 FQGNSA. CDR3 in DNA: TGTGCCAGCAGCTACACAGGGGGCACTCAGCCCCAGCATTTT. Its protein product is CASSYTGGTQPQHF.

V usage is TRBV29-1 and J usage is TRBJ1-2; the D gene is possibly TRBD1 (5 bases). V gave up 3 bases and J gave up 2 bases, with 13 bases separating them. The CDR3 runs to 14 residues. Germline V lookup: CDR1 SQVTM, CDR2 ANQGSEA. The CDR3 reads CSVDRDPTNYGYTF. CDR3 bases: TGCAGCGTTGATCGGGACCCCACGAACTATGGCTACACCTTC. The variable domain in full, with the rest retrieved from reference TRBV29-1 and TRBJ1-2, is SAVISQKPSRDICQRGTSLTIQCQVDSQVTMMFWYRQQPGQSLTLIATANQGSEATYESGFVIDKFPISRPNLTFSTLTVSNMSPEDSSIYLCSVDRDPTNYGYTFGSGTRLTVV.

J is TRBJ2-7 and V is TRBV5-1; unclear D gene. Germline CDR1 reads SGHRS; CDR2 reads YFSETQ. Trimming left V 0 bases short and J 1 base short, with 11 bases between. The CDR3 covers 15 residues. CDR3 sequence reads: CASSLDASVSYEQYF. The CDR3 DNA reads as TGCGCCAGCAGCTTGGATGCCTCCGTATCCTACGAGCAGTACTTC.

Points on this clone: Other DNA sequences in this sample translate to the same CDR3. This rearrangement joins TRBV9 to TRBJ2-7, with D perhaps matching TRBD1 (5 bases). Germline lookup yields CDR1 SGDLS and CDR2 YYNGEE. Trimming pared 0 bases from V and 3 bases from J, leaving 10 bases between. The CDR3 is 14 residues long. The CDR3 loop reads CASSVGTRGYEQYF. CDR3 in DNA: TGTGCCAGCAGCGTAGGGACAAGGGGCTACGAGCAGTACTTC. Drawing the rest from reference TRBV9 and TRBJ2-7, the complete variable domain is DSGVTQTPKHLITATGQRVTLRCSPRSGDLSVYWYQQSLDQGLQFLIQYYNGEERAKGNILERFSAQQFPDLHSELNLSSLELGDSALYFCASSVGTRGYEQYFGPGTRLTVT.

The V and J genes are TRBV7-2 and TRBJ2-3; D may be TRBD1 (6 bases). Germline CDR1 reads SGHTA; CDR2 reads FQGNSA. CDR3 length: 16 amino acids. Trimming stripped 5 bases from V and 6 bases from J, with 21 bases between. Here the CDR3 reads CASSKFQGKVVDTQYF. DNA for the CDR3: TGTGCCAGCAGCAAATTCCAGGGGAAGGTCGTGGATACGCAGTATTTT.

The rearrangement uses TRBV29-1 and TRBJ2-3; TRBD2 matches 8 bases. The CDR3 totals 13 residues. Germline V gene lookup returns CDR1 SQVTM and CDR2 ANQGSEA. V lost 8 bases and J lost 1; bases outside the gene matches: 5. CDR3 nucleotides: TGCAGCTACGGGGGGGCAGGCACAGATACGCAGTATTTT. Residues: CSYGGAGTDTQYF.

This sequence joins TRBV28 and TRBJ2-7, with D tentatively TRBD2 (5 bases). The V end was cut by 2 bases, the J end by 2 bases, with 10 bases between. The germline V gene encodes CDR1 MDHEN and CDR2 SYDVKM. There are 14 residues in the CDR3. The CDR3 DNA sequence: TGTGCCAGCAGTTTACCCCTAGCCGCCTACGAGCAGTACTTC. Translated, it gives CASSLPLAAYEQYF.

The chain joins TRBV18 to TRBJ1-1; 8 bases line up with TRBD1. The CDR3 consists of 14 residues. V gave up 4 bases and J gave up 7 bases; unmatched junction bases: 8. In germline, CDR1 is KGHSH, CDR2 LQKENI. CDR3 in amino acids: CASSLETGDVEAFF. CDR3 in DNA: TGTGCCAGCTCACTCGAGACAGGGGACGTTGAAGCTTTCTTT.

The chain's CDR3 is CASSPLGPLGYEQYF. The CDR3 DNA sequence: TGTGCCAGCAGCCCCCTTGGACCTCTGGGCTACGAGCAGTACTTC. This sequence joins TRBV14 and TRBJ2-7; D uncertain. Trimming shortened V by 4 bases and J by 3 bases, and 16 bases separated the two germline ends. The CDR3 loop spans 15 amino acids. Germline assignment: CDR1 SGHDN and CDR2 FVKESK.

This rearrangement joins TRBV7-6 to TRBJ2-2, with D perhaps matching TRBD1 (5 bases). Germline assignment: CDR1 SGHVS and CDR2 FNYEAQ. Trimming removed 1 base at V and 7 bases at J, with 13 bases between. This CDR3 spans 15 amino acids. The CDR3, as DNA: TGTGCCAGCAGCTTAGAGGCAGGGCCGCTCGGGGAGCTGTTTTTT. Translation: CASSLEAGPLGELFF.

The CDR3 sequence is CASSSGLLTSSYNEQFF. In DNA, the CDR3 is TGTGCCAGCAGCTCGGGACTTTTGACGAGCTCCTACAATGAGCAGTTCTTC. This chain connects TRBV7-9 to TRBJ2-1; TRBD2 is a possible D gene (6 bases). The CDR3 runs to 17 residues. Trimming cost V 4 bases and J 0 bases, with 16 bases left between them. Germline loops: CDR1 SEHNR, CDR2 FQNEAQ (reference sequence).

This clone was seen once. The rearrangement links TRBV5-1 to TRBJ2-3; 10 positions agree with TRBD1. The V and J ends lost 4 bases and 2 bases, in that order; junction bases with no gene match: 7. The CDR3 covers 16 residues. Germline assignment: CDR1 SGHRS and CDR2 YFSETQ. The CDR3 nucleotides are TGCGCCAGCAGCCGTGGACAGGGGGGATACACAGATACGCAGTATTTT. The encoded protein is CASSRGQGGYTDTQYF.

J is TRBJ2-7 and V is TRBV13, with TRBD2 matching over 12 bases. Germline values: CDR1 PRHDT, CDR2 FYEKMQ (reference sequence). With V trimmed by 5 bases and J by 4 bases, 9 bases remained unmatched. CDR3 length: 16 amino acids. CDR3 DNA: TGTGCCAGCAGCCCTAGACTAGCGGGAGTTTCGTACGAGCAGTACTTC. Translating it yields CASSPRLAGVSYEQYF. The full variable domain, with the rest looked up from reference TRBV13 and TRBJ2-7, is AAGVIQSPRHLIKEKRETATLKCYPIPRHDTVYWYQQGPGQDPQFLISFYEKMQSDKGSIPDRFSAQQFSDYHSELNMSSLELGDSALYFCASSPRLAGVSYEQYFGPGTRLTVT.

This chain joins TRBV19 and TRBJ2-5, with TRBD1 matching 7 bases. The CDR3 runs 15 residues. Trimming removed 5 bases from V and 1 base from J; junction bases left unmatched: 7. Germline values: CDR1 LNHDA, CDR2 SQIVND (reference sequence). CDR3 region: CASSVGTATQETQYF. The CDR3 DNA reads TGTGCCAGTAGTGTCGGGACAGCCACCCAAGAGACCCAGTACTTC.

V is TRBV5-1 and J is TRBJ2-1, with D unresolved. The CDR3 runs to 16 residues. Germline assignment: CDR1 SGHRS and CDR2 YFSETQ. V lost 0 bases and J lost 0, with 10 bases in between. CDR3 in DNA: TGCGCCAGCAGCTTGGCCGACGGAGTCTCCTACAATGAGCAGTTCTTC. Encoded protein: CASSLADGVSYNEQFF.

About this clone itself: The identical CDR3 is also encoded by other nucleotide sequences in the sample. The gene calls are TRBV5-1 and TRBJ2-7; TRBD1 matches at 8 bases. V lost 2 bases to trimming and J lost 2 bases; unmatched junction nucleotides: 3. Per germline, CDR1 SGHRS and CDR2 YFSETQ. The CDR3 totals 14 residues. CDR3 bases: TGCGCCAGCAGCTTACGGACAGGGACCTACGAGCAGTACTTC. It translates to CASSLRTGTYEQYF.

The rearrangement uses TRBV6-1 and TRBJ2-7, with a weak D call TRBD2 (6 bases). Trimming took off 9 bases at V and 1 base at J, with 16 bases between the two ends. The germline gives CDR1 MNHNS, CDR2 SASEGT. This CDR3 region has 14 residues. Written as DNA, the CDR3 is TGTGCCAGTCGACCGGGAGCCGGTTCCTACGAGCAGTACTTC. It codes for CASRPGAGSYEQYF.

J is TRBJ2-7 and V is TRBV10-3; D is perhaps TRBD1 (6 bases). Looked up from germline, CDR1 is ENHRY and CDR2 is SYGVKD. The CDR3 totals 15 residues. Trimming stripped 4 bases from V and 1 base from J, with 14 bases between. This CDR3 is CAISVRDTVSYEQYF. The CDR3 DNA reads as TGTGCCATCAGTGTTCGGGACACGGTGTCCTACGAGCAGTACTTC.

The chain combines TRBV7-2 with TRBJ2-5; no firm D call. This CDR3 spans 14 amino acids. CDR1 and CDR2 from the germline V gene are SGHTA and FQGNSA. V dropped 1 base and J dropped 5 bases, with 11 bases sitting between them. This CDR3 is CASSLVGSSETQYF. CDR3 sequence (DNA): TGTGCCAGCAGCTTAGTGGGGTCCTCGGAGACCCAGTACTTC.

The V gene is TRBV7-9, the J gene TRBJ2-3, with D perhaps matching TRBD2 (5 bases). The germline gives CDR1 SEHNR, CDR2 FQNEAQ (reference sequence). The CDR3 spans 18 residues. The V and J ends lost 1 base and 0 bases respectively, with 17 bases between them. As DNA, the CDR3 is TGTGCCAGCAGCTTAGGAAGAAAGCGGAGACATAGCACAGATACGCAGTATTTT. Its protein product is CASSLGRKRRHSTDTQYF.

The rearrangement links TRBV10-3 to TRBJ1-2; 8 bases map to TRBD1. Germline-derived CDR1 and CDR2 are ENHRY and SYGVKD. Trimming at V came to 8 bases and at J to 3 bases, leaving 14 bases not matched to a gene. The CDR3 runs 16 residues. The CDR3 DNA reads TGTGCCATCGGTGCCAATCAGGGGGCTCCTCACTATGGCTACACCTTC. Its protein product is CAIGANQGAPHYGYTF.

This rearrangement joins TRBV15 to TRBJ2-7; tentative D call: TRBD1 (5 bases). The length of the CDR3 is 12 residues. Germline CDR1 and CDR2: LNHNV and YYDKDF (reference sequence). With 3 bases removed from V and 6 bases from J, the gap between germline ends came to 9 bases. The CDR3 is CATSSTRAEQYF. CDR3 nucleotide sequence: TGTGCCACCAGCAGTACCAGGGCCGAGCAGTACTTC.

The J gene is TRBJ2-3, the V gene TRBV28; D gene uncertain. The CDR3 covers 12 residues. Deletions cut 5 bases from V and 8 bases from J, with 11 bases between. CDR1 MDHEN and CDR2 SYDVKM come from the germline V gene. The chain's CDR3 is CASSPALGTQYF. The DNA of the CDR3 is TGTGCCAGCAGTCCTGCGCTGGGTACGCAGTATTTT.